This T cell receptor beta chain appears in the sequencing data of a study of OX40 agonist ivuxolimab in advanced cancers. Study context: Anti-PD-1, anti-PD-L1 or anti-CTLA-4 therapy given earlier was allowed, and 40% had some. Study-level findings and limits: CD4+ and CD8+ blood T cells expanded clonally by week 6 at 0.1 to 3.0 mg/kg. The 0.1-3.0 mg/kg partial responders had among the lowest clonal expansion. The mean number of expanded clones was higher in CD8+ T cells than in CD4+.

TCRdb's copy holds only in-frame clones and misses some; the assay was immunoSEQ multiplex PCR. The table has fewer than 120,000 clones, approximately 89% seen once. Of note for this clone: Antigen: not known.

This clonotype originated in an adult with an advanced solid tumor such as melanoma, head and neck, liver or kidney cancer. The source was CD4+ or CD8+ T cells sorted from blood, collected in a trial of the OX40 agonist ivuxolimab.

CDR3 protein: CASSKRGETDTQYF. The DNA of the CDR3 is TGTGCCAGCAGTAAGCGGGGGGAAACGGATACGCAGTATTTT. The chain uses TRBV2 and TRBJ2-3, with TRBD2 matching over 9 bases. Trimming cost V 5 bases and J 6 bases; bases outside gene matches: 6. This CDR3 is 14 amino acids long. Germline V gene sequence: CDR1 SNHLY, CDR2 FYNNEI.